This T cell receptor beta chain was sequenced during a study of blood T cell repertoires in COVID-19. Study in general: The United States, Italy and Spain provided the acute and convalescent COVID-19 samples. PBMCs, B-cell-depleted T cells, or T cells were the source of the cDNA or gDNA that made up the material.

In the source study's methods: It was from reference gene primer amplification that nucleated cell counts were estimated. Libraries were prepared by immunoSEQ multiplex PCR; TCRdb keeps only in-frame clonotypes and omits some of them. Clone size and V and J calls were adopted from that table, with D and trimming inferred from the DNA. The data show approximately 240,000 clones, around 84% seen once. The CDR3 consists of 15 residues. Germline assignment: CDR1 LNHDA and CDR2 SQIVND (reference sequence). V gave up 5 bases and J gave up 1 base, with 9 bases separating them. This clonotype was obtained from a middle-aged man who had recovered from COVID-19. The V gene is TRBV19, the J gene TRBJ2-6; D unclear. The sequenced sample was peripheral blood. CDR3 DNA sequence: TGTGCCAGTAGTGCGTCGCGGTCTGGGGCCAACGTCCTGACTTTC. Translating it yields CASSASRSGANVLTF.